This T cell receptor beta chain was recovered during a study of blood T cell repertoires in COVID-19. Study overall: Samples taken during acute and convalescent COVID-19 were collected in the United States, Italy and Spain.

The CDR3 is 15 residues long. Germline assignment: CDR1 LNHDA and CDR2 SQIVND (reference sequence). V lost 6 bases and J lost 3; bases outside the gene matches: 5. Original processing notes: Reference gene primers were amplified, and this amplification served to estimate nucleated cell counts. Sequencing used immunoSEQ multiplex PCR; TCRdb keeps in-frame clones, though not all of them. The V and J calls and clone size were taken over from that table, and D and trimming were inferred from the DNA. The sample includes about 150,000 clones, around 83% of them seen just once. This sequence originates from a woman in her forties or fifties with acute or convalescent COVID-19. The sample taken for sequencing was peripheral blood. The chain employs TRBV19 and TRBJ2-3; 11 positions agree with TRBD1. The CDR3 protein is CASRIRDRGTDTQYF. CDR3 DNA sequence: TGTGCCAGTAGGATCCGGGACAGGGGGACAGATACGCAGTATTTT.